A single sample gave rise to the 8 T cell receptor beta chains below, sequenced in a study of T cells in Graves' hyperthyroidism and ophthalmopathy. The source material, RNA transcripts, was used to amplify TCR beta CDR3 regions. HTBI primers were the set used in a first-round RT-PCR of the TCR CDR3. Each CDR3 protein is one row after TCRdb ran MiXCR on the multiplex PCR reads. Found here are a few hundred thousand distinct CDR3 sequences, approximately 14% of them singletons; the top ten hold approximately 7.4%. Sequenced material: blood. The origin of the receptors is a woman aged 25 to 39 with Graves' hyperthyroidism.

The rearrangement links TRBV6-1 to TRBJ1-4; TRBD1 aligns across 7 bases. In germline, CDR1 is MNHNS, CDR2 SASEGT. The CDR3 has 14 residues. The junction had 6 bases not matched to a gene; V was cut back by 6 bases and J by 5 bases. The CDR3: CASRTQGPNEKLFF. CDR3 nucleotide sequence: TGTGCCAGCAGGACACAGGGGCCAAATGAAAAACTGTTTTTT.

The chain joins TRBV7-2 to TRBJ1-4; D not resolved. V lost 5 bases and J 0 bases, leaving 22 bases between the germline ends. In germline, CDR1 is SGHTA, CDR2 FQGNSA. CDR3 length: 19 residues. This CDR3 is CASSNLRRAGDATNEKLFF. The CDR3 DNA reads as TGTGCCAGCAGCAATCTTAGGAGGGCAGGCGATGCAACTAATGAAAAACTGTTTTTT.

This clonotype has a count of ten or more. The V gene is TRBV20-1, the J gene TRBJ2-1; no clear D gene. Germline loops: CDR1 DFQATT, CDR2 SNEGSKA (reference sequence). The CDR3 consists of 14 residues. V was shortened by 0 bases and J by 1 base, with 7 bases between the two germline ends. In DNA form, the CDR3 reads TGCAGTGCTAGAGATATCGGTTCCTACAATGAGCAGTTCTTC. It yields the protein CSARDIGSYNEQFF.

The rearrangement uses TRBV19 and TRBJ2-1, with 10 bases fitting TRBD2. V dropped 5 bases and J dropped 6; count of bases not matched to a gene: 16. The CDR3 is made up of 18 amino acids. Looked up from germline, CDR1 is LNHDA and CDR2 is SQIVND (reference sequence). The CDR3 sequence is CASSLLPGLAGVGNEQFF. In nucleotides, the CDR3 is TGTGCCAGTAGTCTACTCCCCGGGCTAGCGGGAGTGGGCAATGAGCAGTTCTTC.

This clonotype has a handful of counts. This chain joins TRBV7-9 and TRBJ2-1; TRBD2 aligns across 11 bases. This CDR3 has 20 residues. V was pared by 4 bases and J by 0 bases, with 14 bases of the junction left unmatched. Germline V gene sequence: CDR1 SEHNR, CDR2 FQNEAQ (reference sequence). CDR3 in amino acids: CASSSTGGTSGTSSYNEQFF. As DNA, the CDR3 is TGTGCCAGCAGCTCAACGGGAGGGACTAGCGGAACCTCCTCCTACAATGAGCAGTTCTTC.

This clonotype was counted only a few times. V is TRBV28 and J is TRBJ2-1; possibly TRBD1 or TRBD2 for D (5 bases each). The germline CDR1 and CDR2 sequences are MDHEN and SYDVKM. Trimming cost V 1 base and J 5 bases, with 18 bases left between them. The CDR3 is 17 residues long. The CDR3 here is CASSLSPAGRGNNEQFF. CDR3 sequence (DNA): TGTGCCAGCAGTTTATCCCCTGCAGGGCGAGGGAACAATGAGCAGTTCTTC. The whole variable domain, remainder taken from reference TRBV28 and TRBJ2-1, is DVKVTQSSRYLVKRTGEKVFLECVQDMDHENMFWYRQDPGLGLRLIYFSYDVKMKEKGDIPEGYSVSREKKERFSLILESASTNQTSMYLCASSLSPAGRGNNEQFFGPGTRLTVL.

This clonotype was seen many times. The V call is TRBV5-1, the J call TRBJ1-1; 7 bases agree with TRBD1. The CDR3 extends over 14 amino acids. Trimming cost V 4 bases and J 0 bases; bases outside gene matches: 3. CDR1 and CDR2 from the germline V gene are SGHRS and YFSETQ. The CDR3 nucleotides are TGCGCCAGCAGCAAGGGGGCCTTGAACACTGAAGCTTTCTTT. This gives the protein CASSKGALNTEAFF.

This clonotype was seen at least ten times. The CDR3 sequence: CASSAPGALNTGELFF. CDR3 DNA sequence: TGTGCCAGCAGTGCGCCGGGGGCGCTTAACACCGGGGAGCTGTTTTTT. The chain recombines TRBV2 with TRBJ2-2; D is possibly TRBD1 or TRBD2 (6 bases each). The CDR3 loop spans 16 amino acids. CDR1 is SNHLY, CDR2 FYNNEI, per germline. The V end was cut by 4 bases, the J end by 2 bases, with 14 bases between.